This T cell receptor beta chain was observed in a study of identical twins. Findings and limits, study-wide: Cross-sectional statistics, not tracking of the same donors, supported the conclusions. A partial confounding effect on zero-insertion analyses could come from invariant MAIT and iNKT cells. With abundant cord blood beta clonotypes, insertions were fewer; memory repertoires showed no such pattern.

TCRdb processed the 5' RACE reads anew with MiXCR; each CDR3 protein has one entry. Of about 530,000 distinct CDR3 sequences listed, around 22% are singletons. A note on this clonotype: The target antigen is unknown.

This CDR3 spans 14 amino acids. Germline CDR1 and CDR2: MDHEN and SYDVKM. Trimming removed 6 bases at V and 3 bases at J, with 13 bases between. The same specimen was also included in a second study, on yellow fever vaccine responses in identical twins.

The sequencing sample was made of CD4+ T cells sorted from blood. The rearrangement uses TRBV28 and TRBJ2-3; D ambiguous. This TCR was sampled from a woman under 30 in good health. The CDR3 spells CASRTPVRTDTQYF. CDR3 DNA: TGTGCCAGCAGGACACCTGTGAGAACAGATACGCAGTATTTT.